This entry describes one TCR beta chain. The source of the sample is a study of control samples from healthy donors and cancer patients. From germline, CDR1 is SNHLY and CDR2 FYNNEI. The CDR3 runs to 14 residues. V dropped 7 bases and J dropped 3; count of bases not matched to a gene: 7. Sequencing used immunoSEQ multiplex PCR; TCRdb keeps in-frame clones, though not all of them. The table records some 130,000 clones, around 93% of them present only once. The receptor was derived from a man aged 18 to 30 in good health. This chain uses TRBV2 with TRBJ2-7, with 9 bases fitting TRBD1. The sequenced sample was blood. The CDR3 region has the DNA TGTGCCAGCAACCTTGGACAGGGGTTCTACGAGCAGTACTTC. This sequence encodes CASNLGQGFYEQYF.